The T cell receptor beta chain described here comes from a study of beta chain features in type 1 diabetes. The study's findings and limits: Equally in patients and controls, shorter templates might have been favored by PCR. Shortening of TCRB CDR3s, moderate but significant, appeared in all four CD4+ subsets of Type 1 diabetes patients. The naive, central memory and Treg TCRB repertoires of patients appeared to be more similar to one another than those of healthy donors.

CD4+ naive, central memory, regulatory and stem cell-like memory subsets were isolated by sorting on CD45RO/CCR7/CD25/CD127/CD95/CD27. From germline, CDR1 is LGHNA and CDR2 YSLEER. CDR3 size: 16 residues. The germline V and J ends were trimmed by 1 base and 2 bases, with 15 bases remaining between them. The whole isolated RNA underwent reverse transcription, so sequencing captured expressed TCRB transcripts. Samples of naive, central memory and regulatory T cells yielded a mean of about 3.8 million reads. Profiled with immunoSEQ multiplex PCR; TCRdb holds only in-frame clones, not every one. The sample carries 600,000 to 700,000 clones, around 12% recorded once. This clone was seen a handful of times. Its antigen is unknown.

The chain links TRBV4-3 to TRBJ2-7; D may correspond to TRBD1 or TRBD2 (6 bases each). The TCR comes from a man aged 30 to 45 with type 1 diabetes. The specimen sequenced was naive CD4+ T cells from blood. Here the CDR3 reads CASSQGRGGGTYEQYF. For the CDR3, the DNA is TGCGCCAGCAGCCAAGGCAGGGGCGGCGGGACCTACGAGCAGTACTTC.